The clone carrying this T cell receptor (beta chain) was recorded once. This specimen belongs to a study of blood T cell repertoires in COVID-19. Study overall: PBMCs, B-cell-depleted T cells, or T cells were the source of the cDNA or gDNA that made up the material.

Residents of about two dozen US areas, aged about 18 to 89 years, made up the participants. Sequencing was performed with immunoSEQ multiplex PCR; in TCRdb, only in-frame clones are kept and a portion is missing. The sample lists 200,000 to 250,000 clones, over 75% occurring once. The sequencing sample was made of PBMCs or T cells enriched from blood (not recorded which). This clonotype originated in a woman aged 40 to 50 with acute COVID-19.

The CDR3 sequence: CAWSEGQGRGYTF. As DNA, the CDR3 is TGTGCCTGGAGTGAAGGACAGGGGCGGGGCTACACCTTC. J is TRBJ1-2 and V is TRBV30; the match to TRBD1 covers 9 bases. CDR3 length: 13 amino acids. Germline loops: CDR1 GTSNPN, CDR2 SVGIG (reference sequence). V was pared by 1 base and J by 8 bases, with 5 bases of the junction left unmatched. The whole variable domain, remainder taken from reference TRBV30 and TRBJ1-2, is SQTIHQWPATLVQPVGSPLSLECTVEGTSNPNLYWYRQAAGRGLQLLFYSVGIGQISSEVPQNLSASRPQDRQFILSSKKLLLSDSGFYLCAWSEGQGRGYTFGSGTRLTVV.